Reported below is one T cell receptor (beta chain). The antigen it binds to is not known. Base qualities are not recorded, but no much larger clone differs from it by a single base. The sample originates from a study of blood T cell repertoires in COVID-19 (dated by TCRdb to the early 2020s). For the wider study: Samples covering the acute and convalescent phases of COVID-19 were provided by collaborators in the United States, Italy and Spain. Where available, HLA class I and class II types were obtained from metadata supplied by the sample provider rather than from assay-based typing. A de-identified subject ID, COVID-19 status, age in years and sex were almost always included in the sample metadata. A freely available public database, intended as a resource for researchers studying the immune response to SARS-CoV-2, is where the repertoires were released. The dataset comprised deeply sampled blood TCRbeta repertoires from subjects exposed to, actively infected with, or recovered from COVID-19. The samples were drawn from the first 160 participants of the ongoing ImmuneRACE study and from 1,254 subjects provided by 6 global collaborators. The prospective study material was composed of cDNA or gDNA derived from T cells, B-cell-depleted T cells, or PBMCs. Points the paper makes about the study in general: How much clinical and demographic metadata was included differed by source and by participant, and the metadata was provided uncurated.

Enrolling through a virtual design, the prospective study's participants ranged in age from roughly 18 to 89 years and lived across some 23 United States geographic areas. To assign participants to cohorts, the prospective study relied on clinical history that participants themselves reported in a screening survey and a study questionnaire. For ImmuneRACE Cohort 3, a participant was defined as recovered based on two consecutive negative NP/OP PCR tests, clearance by a healthcare professional, or resolution of symptoms. In the prospective study, whole blood, serum and a nasopharyngeal or oropharyngeal swab were collected from each participant by mobile phlebotomists. Over a 2-month period, participants in the prospective study had the option of providing additional blood draws and questionnaires. Blood samples from the prospective study were shipped frozen or at room temperature prior to DNA extraction.

TCRbeta CDR3 regions were amplified from genomic DNA by means of the immunoSEQ Assay, a bias-controlled multiplex PCR. In the authors' own workflow: Within the assay, amplification of reference gene primers was used to estimate how many nucleated cells each sample contained. To quantify the absolute abundance of each unique TCRbeta CDR3 rearrangement, sequence reads were collapsed and filtered. For each sample, productive Simpson clonality was calculated by taking the square root of Simpson's diversity index across productive rearrangements. TCRdb limited this immuneACCESS table to in-frame rearrangements with V and J called. A share of clones is missing; checked studies link under half to unresolved V genes, and the rest is unexplained. That table supplies the V and J calls and clone size; D and trimming were determined from the DNA. Present in this sample are a few hundred thousand clones, around nine tenths of which were seen just once. The top ten constitute 3.5% to 4.5% of the sample.

V is trimmed back by 1 base and J by 10 bases, and the junction contains 7 bases that no gene match accounts for. Including cysteine and phenylalanine, the CDR3 has 14 amino acids. Only the CDR3 part of the read is kept: 42 bases, read in frame from the first base. From the germline V gene, CDR1 is SGDLS and CDR2 is YYNGEE. The rearranged chain carries TRBV9 and TRBJ2-1; 8 bases in between match TRBD2. The clonotype originates from a woman in her twenties or thirties who had recovered from COVID-19. Sequenced: PBMCs or T cells enriched from blood (not recorded which). CDR3 loop: CASSVYGRAGEQFF. The bases are TGTGCCAGCAGCGTATACGGGAGGGCGGGCGAGCAGTTCTTC.